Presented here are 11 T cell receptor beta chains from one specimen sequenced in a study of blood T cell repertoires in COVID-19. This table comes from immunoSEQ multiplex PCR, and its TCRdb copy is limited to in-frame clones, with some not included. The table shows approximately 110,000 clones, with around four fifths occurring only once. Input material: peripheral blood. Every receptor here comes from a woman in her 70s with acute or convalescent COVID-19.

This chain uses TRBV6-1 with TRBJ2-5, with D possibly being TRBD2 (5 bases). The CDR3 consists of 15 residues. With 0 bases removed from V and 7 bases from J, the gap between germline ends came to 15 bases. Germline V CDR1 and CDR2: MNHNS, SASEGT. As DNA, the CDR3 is TGTGCCAGCAGTGAAGCGACCGGGCCCGCGGGGACCCAGTACTTC. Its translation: CASSEATGPAGTQYF.

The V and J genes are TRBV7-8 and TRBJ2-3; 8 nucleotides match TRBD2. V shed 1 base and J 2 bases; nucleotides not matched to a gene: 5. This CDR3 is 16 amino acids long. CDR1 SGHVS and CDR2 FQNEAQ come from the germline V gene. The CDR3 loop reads CASSLVSGSDTDTQYF. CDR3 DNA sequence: TGTGCCAGCAGCTTAGTCAGCGGGAGTGACACAGATACGCAGTATTTT.

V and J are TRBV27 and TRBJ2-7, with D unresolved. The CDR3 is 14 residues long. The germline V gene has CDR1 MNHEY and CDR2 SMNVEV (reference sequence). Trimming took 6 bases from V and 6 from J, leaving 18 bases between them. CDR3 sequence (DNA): TGTGCCAGCAGCTTTATCCCGCCAGGCCCCGAGCAGTACTTC. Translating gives CASSFIPPGPEQYF.

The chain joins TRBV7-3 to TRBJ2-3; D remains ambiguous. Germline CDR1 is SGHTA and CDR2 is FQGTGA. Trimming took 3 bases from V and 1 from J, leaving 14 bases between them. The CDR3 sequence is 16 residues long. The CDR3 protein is CASSLALYGGTDTQYF. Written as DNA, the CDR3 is TGTGCCAGCAGCTTGGCCCTTTATGGAGGCACAGATACGCAGTATTTT.

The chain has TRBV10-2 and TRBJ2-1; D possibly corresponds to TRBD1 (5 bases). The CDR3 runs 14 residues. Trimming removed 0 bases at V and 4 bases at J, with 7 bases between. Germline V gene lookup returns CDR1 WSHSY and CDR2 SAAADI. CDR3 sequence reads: CASSESGLYNEQFF. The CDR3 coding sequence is TGCGCCAGCAGTGAGTCGGGGCTTTACAATGAGCAGTTCTTC.

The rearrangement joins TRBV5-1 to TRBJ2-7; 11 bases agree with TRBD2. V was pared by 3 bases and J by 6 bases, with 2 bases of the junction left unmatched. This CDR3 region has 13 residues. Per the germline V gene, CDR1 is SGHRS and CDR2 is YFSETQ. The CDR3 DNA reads TGCGCCAGCAGCTGGACTAGCGGGCGCGAGCAGTACTTC. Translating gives CASSWTSGREQYF.

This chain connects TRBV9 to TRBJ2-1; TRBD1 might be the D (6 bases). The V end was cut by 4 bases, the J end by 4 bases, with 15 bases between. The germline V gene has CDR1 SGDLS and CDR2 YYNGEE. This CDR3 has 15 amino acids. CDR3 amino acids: CASSPQGGLYNEQFF. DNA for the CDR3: TGTGCCAGCAGCCCACAGGGCGGGCTTTACAATGAGCAGTTCTTC.

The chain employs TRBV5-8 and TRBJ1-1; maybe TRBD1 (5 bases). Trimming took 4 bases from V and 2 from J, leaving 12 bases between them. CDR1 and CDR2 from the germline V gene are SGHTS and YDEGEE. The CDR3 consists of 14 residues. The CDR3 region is CASSRWGPNTEAFF. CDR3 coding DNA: TGTGCCAGCAGCCGGTGGGGCCCCAACACTGAAGCTTTCTTT.

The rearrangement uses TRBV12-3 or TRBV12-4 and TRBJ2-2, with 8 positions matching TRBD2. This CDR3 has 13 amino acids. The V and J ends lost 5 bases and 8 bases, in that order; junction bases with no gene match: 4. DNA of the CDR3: TGTGCCAGCAGTCGGGGGGGGGCGGGGGAGCTGTTTTTT. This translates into CASSRGGAGELFF.

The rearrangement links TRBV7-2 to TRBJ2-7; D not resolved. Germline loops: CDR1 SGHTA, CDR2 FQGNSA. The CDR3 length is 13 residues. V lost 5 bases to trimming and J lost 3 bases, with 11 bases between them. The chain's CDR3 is CASSPSQNYEQYF. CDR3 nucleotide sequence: TGTGCCAGCAGCCCGTCACAGAACTACGAGCAGTACTTC.

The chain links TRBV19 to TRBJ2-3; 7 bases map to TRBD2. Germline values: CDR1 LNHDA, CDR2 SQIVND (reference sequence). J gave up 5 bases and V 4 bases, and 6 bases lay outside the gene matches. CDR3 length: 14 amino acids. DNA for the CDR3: TGTGCCAGTAGTAGTGGACTAGTAGGAGATACGCAGTATTTT. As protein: CASSSGLVGDTQYF. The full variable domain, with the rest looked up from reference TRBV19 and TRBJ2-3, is DGGITQSPKYLFRKEGQNVTLSCEQNLNHDAMYWYRQDPGQGLRLIYYSQIVNDFQKGDIAEGYSVSREKKESFPLTVTSAQKNPTAFYLCASSSGLVGDTQYFGPGTRLTVL.